Below are 13 T cell receptor beta chains sequenced from a single sample in a study of blood T cell repertoires in COVID-19. Profiled with immunoSEQ multiplex PCR; TCRdb holds only in-frame clones, not every one. The table includes around 220,000 clones, about nine tenths detected once. The specimen sequenced was peripheral blood. These TCRs come from a man between 45 and 60 years old with acute or convalescent COVID-19.

This chain joins TRBV19 and TRBJ2-3, with 7 bases fitting TRBD1. V trimming: 1 base; J trimming: 0 bases; junction bases outside the gene matches: 1. Germline V lookup: CDR1 LNHDA, CDR2 SQIVND (reference sequence). The CDR3 has 15 residues. The CDR3 loop reads CASSIGTGSTDTQYF. The CDR3 DNA reads TGTGCCAGTAGTATAGGGACAGGCAGCACAGATACGCAGTATTTT.

The chain is built from TRBV6-5 and TRBJ2-3; maybe TRBD1 (6 bases). Germline CDR1 and CDR2: MNHEY and SVGAGI. The CDR3 is 15 residues long. Trimming shortened V by 0 bases and J by 6 bases, and 13 bases separated the two germline ends. CDR3 region: CASSYSGDQGDTQYF. CDR3 DNA: TGTGCCAGCAGTTACTCGGGGGACCAGGGGGATACGCAGTATTTT.

The CDR3 loop reads CASRTYGDTQYF. CDR3 DNA: TGTGCCAGCAGGACTTACGGGGATACGCAGTATTTT. This chain joins TRBV6-5 and TRBJ2-3; D gene ambiguous. V lost 6 bases, J lost 6 bases, and 10 bases lay in between. The CDR3 contains 12 residues. Germline CDR1 MNHEY, CDR2 SVGAGI.

This rearrangement joins TRBV11-2 to TRBJ2-7; D is perhaps TRBD1 (5 bases). The CDR3 contains 14 residues. CDR1 SGHAT and CDR2 FQNNGV come from the germline V gene. V was shortened by 2 bases and J by 2 bases, with 10 bases between the two germline ends. This CDR3 is CASSLMTVTYEQYF. The CDR3 DNA sequence: TGTGCCAGCAGCTTAATGACAGTTACCTACGAGCAGTACTTC.

The chain combines TRBV29-1 with TRBJ2-7; the D gene is possibly TRBD1 (6 bases). Germline CDR1 reads SQVTM; CDR2 reads ANQGSEA. V gave up 5 bases and J gave up 2 bases, with 13 bases separating them. The CDR3 has 13 amino acids. The CDR3 DNA reads TGCAGCGTTAGCAGGGGTACCCCCTACGAGCAGTACTTC. This gives the protein CSVSRGTPYEQYF.

V is TRBV5-1 and J is TRBJ2-6, with D perhaps matching TRBD1 (6 bases). Germline CDR1 is SGHRS and CDR2 is YFSETQ. The V end was cut by 4 bases, the J end by 0 bases, with 11 bases between. This CDR3 has 16 residues. CDR3 region: CASSPQGGSGANVLTF. CDR3 DNA sequence: TGCGCCAGCAGCCCACAAGGGGGCTCTGGGGCCAACGTCCTGACTTTC.

This clone was found once. This chain joins TRBV6-6 and TRBJ1-1; possibly TRBD1 for D (5 bases). The V and J ends lost 5 bases and 5 bases respectively, with 9 bases between them. The CDR3 covers 12 residues. Per the germline V gene, CDR1 is MNHNY and CDR2 is SVGAGI (reference sequence). DNA of the CDR3: TGTGCCAGCAGTCCCGGGGGGACTGAAGCTTTCTTT. Translating gives CASSPGGTEAFF.

The rearrangement uses TRBV29-1 and TRBJ2-1; a weak D match, TRBD2 (6 bases). This CDR3 has 13 residues. CDR1 is SQVTM and CDR2 is ANQGSEA in the germline V gene. The V end lost 6 bases, the J end lost 9 bases, and 18 bases lay between the germline ends. DNA for the CDR3: TGCAGCGTCGAACGGGACTCAGGCAGTGAGCAGTTCTTC. Its translation is CSVERDSGSEQFF.

V gene TRBV19 combines with J gene TRBJ1-1; no definite D call. V lost 3 bases and J lost 4, with 21 bases in between. This CDR3 contains 17 residues. Germline loops: CDR1 LNHDA, CDR2 SQIVND (reference sequence). CDR3 in DNA: TGTGCCAGTAGTATCTTCGGCCGAGGGATGGGGATCACTGAAGCTTTCTTT. The encoded protein is CASSIFGRGMGITEAFF. Complete variable domain (other parts from reference TRBV19 and TRBJ1-1): DGGITQSPKYLFRKEGQNVTLSCEQNLNHDAMYWYRQDPGQGLRLIYYSQIVNDFQKGDIAEGYSVSREKKESFPLTVTSAQKNPTAFYLCASSIFGRGMGITEAFFGQGTRLTVV.

The chain has TRBV4-2 and TRBJ1-2; D is unclear. The V end was cut by 4 bases, the J end by 1 base, with 10 bases between. CDR1 LGHNA and CDR2 YNFKEQ come from the germline V gene. The length of the CDR3 is 14 residues. The DNA of the CDR3 is TGTGCCAGCAGCCCATACAGCGGTAACTATGGCTACACCTTC. This codes for CASSPYSGNYGYTF.

This sequence joins TRBV4-2 and TRBJ2-3, with D perhaps TRBD2 (6 bases). Per the germline V gene, CDR1 is LGHNA and CDR2 is YNFKEQ. The CDR3 spans 17 residues. V was clipped by 0 bases and J by 2 bases, with 15 bases between them. This chain's CDR3 is CASSQEGGLRNTDTQYF. CDR3 nucleotides: TGTGCCAGCAGCCAAGAGGGGGGACTGCGCAACACAGATACGCAGTATTTT.

J is TRBJ1-2 and V is TRBV7-2, with a possible D match to TRBD1 (5 bases). Germline CDR1 is SGHTA and CDR2 is FQGNSA. Trimming cost V 1 base and J 3 bases, with 12 bases left between them. The CDR3 spans 15 residues. CDR3 region: CASSLVGGVDYGYTF. CDR3 coding DNA: TGTGCCAGCAGCTTAGTCGGAGGGGTTGACTATGGCTACACCTTC.

V is TRBV5-1 and J is TRBJ1-1, with 7 bases lining up with TRBD1. The J segment lost 9 bases and the V segment lost 4 bases, leaving 6 bases of the junction unmatched. Germline lookup yields CDR1 SGHRS and CDR2 YFSETQ. This CDR3 spans 12 amino acids. The CDR3 spells CASSPLGQQAFF. CDR3 bases: TGCGCCAGCAGCCCTCTGGGACAGCAAGCTTTCTTT.